The 2 T cell receptor beta chains given below trace back to one sample, sequenced in a study of T cell responses to AZD1222 COVID-19 vaccine. TCRdb's table, derived via immunoSEQ multiplex PCR, lists solely in-frame clones and lacks some. The table records 99,000 or so clones, roughly 87% of them present only once. Sample: peripheral blood, taken 28 days after the second AZD1222 dose. These receptors came from an adult who received the AZD1222 COVID-19 vaccine.

V usage is TRBV18 and J usage is TRBJ1-1; D remains unclear. The germline gives CDR1 KGHSH, CDR2 LQKENI. CDR3 size: 15 residues. The V end was cut by 3 bases, the J end by 0 bases, with 11 bases between. The DNA for the CDR3 is TGTGCCAGCTCACCGGGAGCCAGCATGAACACTGAAGCTTTCTTT. Translation gives CASSPGASMNTEAFF.

J is TRBJ2-1 and V is TRBV30; D unresolved. The CDR3 is 15 residues long. CDR1 GTSNPN and CDR2 SVGIG come from the germline V gene (reference sequence). Trimming pared 4 bases from V and 7 bases from J, leaving 20 bases between. The chain's CDR3 is CAWTTLQIYSNEQFF. The CDR3 nucleotides are TGTGCCTGGACCACCTTGCAAATCTATTCAAATGAGCAGTTCTTC.